The 4 T cell receptor beta chains in this list originate from one sample, sequenced in a study of glioma-infiltrating T cells after dendritic cell vaccination. The time point denotes: after dendritic cell vaccination, including at tumor progression/relapse. TCRdb's copy holds only in-frame clones and misses some; the assay was immunoSEQ multiplex PCR. Of 98,000 or so clones in the sample, 65% to 85% are singletons; the top ten hold 5% to 7%. Sequencing was performed on blood, taken after dendritic cell vaccination. These TCRs come from a human donor with glioblastoma.

J is TRBJ2-5 and V is TRBV10-3; D uncertain. CDR1 is ENHRY and CDR2 is SYGVKD in the germline V gene. With 0 bases removed from V and 7 bases from J, the gap between germline ends came to 9 bases. The CDR3 sequence is 13 residues long. The CDR3 DNA follows: TGTGCCATCAGTGAGTCCGTGGAGCGGACCCAGTACTTC. Protein sequence: CAISESVERTQYF.

This clone was detected only once. This chain connects TRBV5-1 to TRBJ1-2; 9 bases are shared with TRBD1. The germline V gene has CDR1 SGHRS and CDR2 YFSETQ. With V trimmed by 4 bases and J by 5 bases, 9 bases remained unmatched. The CDR3 covers 15 residues. The CDR3 sequence: CASSTGTGIGYGYTF. The CDR3 coding sequence is TGCGCCAGCAGCACTGGGACAGGGATAGGATATGGCTACACCTTC.

This clone has only one observation. This chain links TRBV19 with TRBJ1-2; possibly TRBD1 for D (6 bases). The CDR3 length is 16 residues. The germline CDR1 and CDR2 sequences are LNHDA and SQIVND (reference sequence). V shed 4 bases and J shed 5 bases, with 20 bases lying between them. The CDR3 loop is CASSNKGQWAVYGYTF. CDR3 coding DNA: TGTGCCAGTAGTAACAAAGGACAGTGGGCCGTTTATGGCTACACCTTC.

The chain couples TRBV20-1 to TRBJ1-2; possible D gene TRBD1, 6 bases. The CDR3 spans 11 residues. Germline-derived CDR1 and CDR2 are DFQATT and SNEGSKA (reference sequence). Deletions cut 6 bases from V and 9 bases from J, with 14 bases between. The CDR3: CSATTGPSYTF. The CDR3, as DNA: TGCAGTGCCACTACAGGGCCCAGCTACACCTTC.